The 24 T cell receptor beta chains below all came from one sample that was sequenced in a study of blood T cell repertoires in COVID-19. Sequencing was performed with immunoSEQ multiplex PCR; in TCRdb, only in-frame clones are kept and a portion is missing. The sample records about 170,000 clones, 84% being singletons. Specimen: peripheral blood. The receptors were gathered from a woman older than 75 with COVID-19, enrolled during active disease.

The CDR3 loop reads CATRDRGRHEQYF. The CDR3 DNA is TGTGCCACCCGGGACAGGGGGCGACACGAGCAGTACTTC. J is TRBJ2-7 and V is TRBV19; 12 bases agree with TRBD1. V shed 10 bases and J 5 bases; nucleotides not matched to a gene: 6. The CDR3 is 13 amino acids. CDR1 and CDR2 (germline): LNHDA, SQIVND (reference sequence).

This chain uses TRBV11-2 with TRBJ2-1; 7 bases align to TRBD2. In germline, CDR1 is SGHAT, CDR2 FQNNGV. The V and J ends lost 8 bases and 8 bases, in that order; junction bases with no gene match: 12. The CDR3 is 14 amino acids. This CDR3 reads CASGGGSFHDEQFF. The DNA of the CDR3 is TGTGCCAGCGGCGGCGGGAGCTTCCATGATGAGCAGTTCTTC.

V usage is TRBV7-2 and J usage is TRBJ2-7, with TRBD2 matching 14 bases. V was clipped by 6 bases and J by 3 bases; unmatched bases: 1. The CDR3 is 14 amino acids. CDR1 is SGHTA, CDR2 FQGNSA, per germline. CDR3 nucleotides: TGTGCCAGCAGGGGGACTAGCGGGGGCTACGAGCAGTACTTC. It is translated as CASRGTSGGYEQYF.

V and J are TRBV4-2 and TRBJ2-3; TRBD1 aligns across 7 bases. V lost 3 bases, J lost 1 base, and 1 base stayed unmatched. This CDR3 region has 14 residues. From germline, CDR1 is LGHNA and CDR2 YNFKEQ. In DNA form, the CDR3 reads TGTGCCAGCAGCCATGGACAGGGCACAGATACGCAGTATTTT. Its protein is CASSHGQGTDTQYF.

V gene TRBV12-3 or TRBV12-4 combines with J gene TRBJ1-2; D not resolved. V lost 7 bases, J lost 8 bases, and 17 bases lay in between. CDR3 length: 13 residues. CDR3: CASNTRRGEGYTF. The CDR3 bases are TGTGCCAGCAATACCCGACGGGGTGAGGGCTACACCTTC.

This sequence joins TRBV2 and TRBJ1-6; TRBD1 agrees at 7 bases. Germline V CDR1 and CDR2: SNHLY, FYNNEI. The CDR3 sequence is 14 residues long. V gave up 6 bases and J gave up 9 bases; unmatched junction bases: 8. The CDR3 DNA reads as TGTGCCAGCAGCCAACAGGGGAGGAGTTCACCCCTCCACTTT. This codes for CASSQQGRSSPLHF.

The gene calls are TRBV10-3 and TRBJ1-5, with 7 bases identical to TRBD1. The CDR3 has 15 amino acids. The V and J ends lost 3 bases and 5 bases, in that order; junction bases with no gene match: 7. CDR1 is ENHRY, CDR2 SYGVKD, per germline. CDR3 sequence reads: CAISDLAGGDQPQHF. As DNA, the CDR3 is TGTGCCATCAGTGATTTGGCAGGGGGTGATCAGCCCCAGCATTTT.

The chain joins TRBV5-4 to TRBJ1-6; 7 bases are shared with TRBD1. The CDR3 is made up of 18 amino acids. Trimming cost V 0 bases and J 4 bases; bases outside gene matches: 10. Germline V gene lookup returns CDR1 SGHNT and CDR2 YYREEE (reference sequence). CDR3 bases: TGTGCCAGCAGCTTGGGGGACAGAGGTGGGGGATATAATTCACCCCTCCACTTT. It yields the protein CASSLGDRGGGYNSPLHF.

This clone came up once. The chain uses TRBV21-1 and TRBJ2-3; TRBD2, as called in the table, went unchecked against the DNA. TRBV21-1 is a documented pseudogene. The length of the CDR3 is 20 residues. The CDR3 DNA reads TGTGCCAGCAGCAAGTGGGACAGGGACATGACTAGCGGATACACAGATACGCAGTATTTT. Protein: CASSKWDRDMTSGYTDTQYF.

The chain is built from TRBV28 and TRBJ1-5; 7 bases are shared with TRBD1. The CDR3 sequence is 17 residues long. V dropped 5 bases and J dropped 3; count of bases not matched to a gene: 13. Germline lookup yields CDR1 MDHEN and CDR2 SYDVKM. CDR3 in DNA: TGTGCCAGCAGTGCATCAAGACAGGGTGGGTTCAATCAGCCCCAGCATTTT. It encodes CASSASRQGGFNQPQHF.

This clone was seen just once. The V and J genes are TRBV9 and TRBJ2-5; 8 bases are shared with TRBD1. Looked up from germline, CDR1 is SGDLS and CDR2 is YYNGEE. With V trimmed by 4 bases and J by 4 bases, 12 bases remained unmatched. The CDR3 has 16 residues. The CDR3 DNA reads as TGTGCCAGCAGCACCACCCCGGGACAGGTTGCAGAGACCCAGTACTTC. Translation gives CASSTTPGQVAETQYF.

This clone was found once. The chain employs TRBV5-1 and TRBJ1-2, with a weak D call TRBD1 (6 bases). The CDR3 is made up of 13 amino acids. V was cut by 6 bases and J by 4 bases, with 13 bases left in between. The V gene's germline CDR1 is SGHRS and CDR2 YFSETQ. The DNA for the CDR3 is TGCGCCAGCACAACAGGGAGAGGCTATGGCTACACCTTC. Translation gives CASTTGRGYGYTF.

The chain uses TRBV7-2 and TRBJ2-2; TRBD1 aligns across 9 bases. Germline CDR1 is SGHTA and CDR2 is FQGNSA. V lost 8 bases, J lost 3 bases, and 7 bases stayed unmatched. This CDR3 contains 15 residues. Here the CDR3 DNA reads TGTGCCAGCCGAGGACAGGGGCTATACACCGGGGAGCTGTTTTTT. Residues: CASRGQGLYTGELFF.

This sequence joins TRBV11-2 and TRBJ1-6; D is possibly TRBD1 (6 bases). Germline CDR1 reads SGHAT; CDR2 reads FQNNGV. Trimming removed 1 base from V and 2 bases from J, with 15 bases in between. This CDR3 region has 18 residues. CDR3 residues: CASSLGQGRGTYNSPLHF. The CDR3 DNA sequence: TGTGCCAGCAGCTTAGGGCAGGGGAGAGGGACCTATAATTCACCCCTCCACTTT.

Comments on this clone: Within the sample, other DNA sequences also encode this same CDR3. The gene calls are TRBV24-1 and TRBJ1-2; 8 nucleotides line up with TRBD1. Germline assignment: CDR1 KGHDR and CDR2 SFDVKD. This CDR3 has 16 residues. V shed 4 bases, J shed 3 bases, and the junction held 9 bases outside the gene matches. The CDR3 here is CATSEHGQGADYGYTF. The DNA for the CDR3 is TGTGCCACCAGTGAGCACGGGCAGGGGGCGGACTATGGCTACACCTTC.

The V gene is TRBV7-2, the J gene TRBJ2-1, with D unresolved. Germline V CDR1 and CDR2: SGHTA, FQGNSA. The CDR3 totals 12 residues. V shed 6 bases and J shed 9 bases, with 12 bases lying between them. This chain's CDR3 is CASSPPKIEQFF. Written as DNA, the CDR3 is TGTGCCAGCAGTCCACCTAAGATTGAGCAGTTCTTC. Full variable domain (missing parts from reference TRBV7-2 and TRBJ2-1): GAGVSQSPSNKVTEKGKDVELRCDPISGHTALYWYRQSLGQGLEFLIYFQGNSAPDKSGLPSDRFSAERTGGSVSTLTIQRTQQEDSAVYLCASSPPKIEQFFGPGTRLTVL.

This chain connects TRBV2 to TRBJ1-4; D gene ambiguous. Trimming took off 2 bases at V and 2 bases at J, with 3 bases between the two ends. The germline gives CDR1 SNHLY, CDR2 FYNNEI. The CDR3 consists of 13 residues. The CDR3 nucleotides read TGTGCCAGCAGTGAACTGACTAATGAAAAACTGTTTTTT. Amino acids: CASSELTNEKLFF.

The chain employs TRBV29-1 and TRBJ2-6; 8 nucleotides agree with TRBD1. Germline V gene lookup returns CDR1 SQVTM and CDR2 ANQGSEA. The CDR3 covers 15 residues. Losses at the gene ends were 7 bases for V and 4 bases for J; bases not matched to a gene: 9. The CDR3 spells CSATQGDWGANVLTF. In DNA, the CDR3 is TGCAGCGCAACACAGGGGGACTGGGGGGCCAACGTCCTGACTTTC.

This clone was observed a handful of times. The CDR3 coding sequence is TGTGCCAGCAGCGCCACCGGGAGGGCCGGAAACACCATATATTTT. Its protein is CASSATGRAGNTIYF. The chain employs TRBV2 and TRBJ1-3, with unresolved D. Germline V gives CDR1 SNHLY, CDR2 FYNNEI. V lost 6 bases and J 4 bases, leaving 16 bases between the germline ends. The CDR3 covers 15 residues.

The CDR3 DNA reads as TGTGCCAGCAGCTTAGGGGGGGCGGCTAATTCACCCCTCCACTTT. Translation gives CASSLGGAANSPLHF. The V gene is TRBV3-1 (or the pseudogene TRBV3-2), the J gene TRBJ1-6, with a tentative D call TRBD1 (6 bases). Trimming removed 5 bases at V and 6 bases at J, with 14 bases between. Germline V gene data show CDR1 as LGHDT and CDR2 as YNNKEL (reference sequence). This CDR3 spans 15 amino acids.

This chain connects TRBV19 to TRBJ1-2, with D maybe TRBD1 (6 bases). The CDR3 loop spans 16 amino acids. Between the trimmed V and J ends, which lost 7 bases and 4 bases, there was a span of 22 bases. Germline V gene sequence: CDR1 LNHDA, CDR2 SQIVND (reference sequence). CDR3 amino acids: CASTLSPGGAGYGYTF. Here the CDR3 DNA reads TGTGCCAGTACCCTCTCCCCGGGGGGCGCTGGCTATGGCTACACCTTC.

The chain is built from TRBV28 and TRBJ2-5; the D gene is possibly TRBD2 (7 bases). Germline V gene lookup returns CDR1 MDHEN and CDR2 SYDVKM. The V end lost 4 bases, the J end lost 8 bases, and 17 bases lay between the germline ends. The CDR3 extends over 14 amino acids. The CDR3 nucleotides read TGTGCCAGCAGTTCCATGGGGGGGCGGGATACCCAGTACTTC. This sequence encodes CASSSMGGRDTQYF.

The rearrangement uses TRBV29-1 and TRBJ1-4, with no clear D. Between the trimmed V and J ends, which lost 4 bases and 3 bases, there was a span of 6 bases. Germline V CDR1 and CDR2: SQVTM, ANQGSEA. There are 12 residues in the CDR3. The CDR3 spells CSVGQSNEKLFF. DNA of the CDR3: TGCAGCGTTGGTCAGTCTAATGAAAAACTGTTTTTT.

This chain connects TRBV4-1 to TRBJ2-1; D is unresolved. CDR1 is MGHRA, CDR2 YSYEKL, per germline. Trimming took 0 bases from V and 0 from J, leaving 12 bases between them. The CDR3 sequence is 17 residues long. CDR3 sequence (DNA): TGCGCCAGCAGCCAAGAAGAGGTCGGAAGCTCCTACAATGAGCAGTTCTTC. It is translated as CASSQEEVGSSYNEQFF.